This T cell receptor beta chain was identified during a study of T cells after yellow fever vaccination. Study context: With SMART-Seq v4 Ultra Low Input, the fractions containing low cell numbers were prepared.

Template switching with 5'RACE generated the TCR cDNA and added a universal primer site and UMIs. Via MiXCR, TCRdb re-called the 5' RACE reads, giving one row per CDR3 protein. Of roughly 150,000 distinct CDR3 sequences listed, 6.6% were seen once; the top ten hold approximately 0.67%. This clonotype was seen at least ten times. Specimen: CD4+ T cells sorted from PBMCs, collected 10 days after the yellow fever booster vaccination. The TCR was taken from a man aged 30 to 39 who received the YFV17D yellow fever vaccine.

CDR3 sequence (DNA): TGTGCCATCCGCGTTGGTGGGAGTCCCCAAGAGACCCAGTACTTC. This sequence encodes CAIRVGGSPQETQYF. The chain couples TRBV10-3 to TRBJ2-5; TRBD2 is a possible D gene (5 bases). Germline CDR1 is ENHRY and CDR2 is SYGVKD. The CDR3 consists of 15 residues. V gave up 8 bases and J gave up 1 base, with 17 bases separating them.